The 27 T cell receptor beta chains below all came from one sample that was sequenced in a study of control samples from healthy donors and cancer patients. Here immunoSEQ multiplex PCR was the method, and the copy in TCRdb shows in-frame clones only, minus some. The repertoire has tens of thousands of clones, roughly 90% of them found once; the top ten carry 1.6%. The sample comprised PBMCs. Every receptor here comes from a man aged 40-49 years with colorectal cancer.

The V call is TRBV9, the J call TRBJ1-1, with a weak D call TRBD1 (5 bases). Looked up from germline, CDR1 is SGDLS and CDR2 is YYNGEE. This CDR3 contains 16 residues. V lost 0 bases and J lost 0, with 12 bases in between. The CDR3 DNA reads TGTGCCAGCAGCGTAGGGACATCCCGCATGAACACTGAAGCTTTCTTT. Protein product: CASSVGTSRMNTEAFF.

The CDR3 here is CASSQGNGGRNYGYTF. CDR3 bases: TGCGCCAGCAGCCAAGGAAACGGGGGGCGAAACTATGGCTACACCTTC. The rearrangement joins TRBV4-1 to TRBJ1-2, with D perhaps matching TRBD1 (6 bases). The CDR3 extends over 16 amino acids. Germline V gene data show CDR1 as MGHRA and CDR2 as YSYEKL. V was trimmed by 1 base and J by 2 bases, leaving 14 bases between them.

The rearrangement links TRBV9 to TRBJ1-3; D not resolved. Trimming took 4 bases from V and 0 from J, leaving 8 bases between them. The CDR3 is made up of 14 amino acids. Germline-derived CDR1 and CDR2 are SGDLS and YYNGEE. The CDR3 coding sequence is TGTGCCAGCAGCCCAGCGTCCTCTGGAAACACCATATATTTT. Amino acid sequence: CASSPASSGNTIYF.

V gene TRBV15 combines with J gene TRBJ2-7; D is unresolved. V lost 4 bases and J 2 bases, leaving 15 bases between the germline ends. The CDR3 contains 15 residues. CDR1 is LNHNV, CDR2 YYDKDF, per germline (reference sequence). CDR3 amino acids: CATSTPINRPYEQYF. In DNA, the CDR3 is TGTGCCACCAGCACCCCCATAAACCGCCCCTACGAGCAGTACTTC.

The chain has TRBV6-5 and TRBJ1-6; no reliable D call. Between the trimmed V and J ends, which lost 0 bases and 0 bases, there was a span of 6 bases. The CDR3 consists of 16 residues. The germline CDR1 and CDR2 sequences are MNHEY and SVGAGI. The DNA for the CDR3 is TGTGCCAGCAGTTACTCACAGAGCTCCTATAATTCACCCCTCCACTTT. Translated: CASSYSQSSYNSPLHF.

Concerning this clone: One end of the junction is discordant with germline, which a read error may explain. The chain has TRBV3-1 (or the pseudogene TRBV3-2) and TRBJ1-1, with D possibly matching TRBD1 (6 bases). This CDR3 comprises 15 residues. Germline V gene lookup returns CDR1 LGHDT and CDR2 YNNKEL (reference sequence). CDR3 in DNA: TGTCCCAGCAGCCAAGGGGGGCAGCGGGGGGCTGAAGCTTTCTTT. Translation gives CPSSQGGQRGAEAFF.

The CDR3 DNA reads TGTGCCAGCAGCCCTCTGGGGGGGGAAGCCCCGTTCTTC. Protein: CASSPLGGEAPFF. The gene calls are TRBV7-9 and TRBJ2-1, with 7 nucleotides matching TRBD2. The trim removed 5 bases at V and 15 bases at J, leaving 13 bases unmatched. Per the germline V gene, CDR1 is SEHNR and CDR2 is FQNEAQ (reference sequence). This CDR3 has 13 amino acids.

This CDR3 reads CASSHGQGYTEAFF. The CDR3 nucleotides read TGTGCCAGCAGCCACGGACAGGGTTATACTGAAGCTTTCTTT. V gene TRBV3-1 (or the pseudogene TRBV3-2) combines with J gene TRBJ1-1; 8 bases agree with TRBD1. Per the germline V gene, CDR1 is LGHDT and CDR2 is YNNKEL (reference sequence). The CDR3 spans 14 residues. The trim removed 3 bases at V and 5 bases at J, leaving 5 bases unmatched.

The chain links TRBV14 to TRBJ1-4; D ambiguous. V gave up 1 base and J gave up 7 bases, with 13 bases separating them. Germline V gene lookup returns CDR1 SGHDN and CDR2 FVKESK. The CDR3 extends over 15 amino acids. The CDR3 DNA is TGTGCCAGCAGCCAAGTGGTGTGGGGTGGTGAAAAACTGTTTTTT. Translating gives CASSQVVWGGEKLFF.

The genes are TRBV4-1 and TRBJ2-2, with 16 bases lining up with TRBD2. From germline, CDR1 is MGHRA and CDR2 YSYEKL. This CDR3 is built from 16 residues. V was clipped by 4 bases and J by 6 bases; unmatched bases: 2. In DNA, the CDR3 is TGCGCCAGCAGCCCCGGGACTAGCGGGAGGGCCGGGGAGCTGTTTTTT. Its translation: CASSPGTSGRAGELFF.

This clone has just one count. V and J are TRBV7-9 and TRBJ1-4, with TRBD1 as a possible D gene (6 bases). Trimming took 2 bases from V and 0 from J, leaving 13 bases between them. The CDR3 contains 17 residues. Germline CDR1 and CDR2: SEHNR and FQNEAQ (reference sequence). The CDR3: CASSLPRTAATNEKLFF. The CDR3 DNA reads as TGTGCCAGCAGCTTACCTCGGACAGCTGCAACTAATGAAAAACTGTTTTTT. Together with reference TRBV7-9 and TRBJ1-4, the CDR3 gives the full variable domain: DTGVSQNPRHKITKRGQNVTFRCDPISEHNRLYWYRQTLGQGPEFLTYFQNEAQLEKSRLLSDRFSAERPKGSFSTLEIQRTEQGDSAMYLCASSLPRTAATNEKLFFGSGTQLSVL.

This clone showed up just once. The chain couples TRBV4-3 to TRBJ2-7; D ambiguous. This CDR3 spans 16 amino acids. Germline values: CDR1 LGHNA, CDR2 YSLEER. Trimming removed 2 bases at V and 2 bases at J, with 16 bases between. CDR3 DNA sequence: TGCGCCAGCAGCCAACTACGTGATTCGGTCACCTACGAGCAGTACTTC. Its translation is CASSQLRDSVTYEQYF.

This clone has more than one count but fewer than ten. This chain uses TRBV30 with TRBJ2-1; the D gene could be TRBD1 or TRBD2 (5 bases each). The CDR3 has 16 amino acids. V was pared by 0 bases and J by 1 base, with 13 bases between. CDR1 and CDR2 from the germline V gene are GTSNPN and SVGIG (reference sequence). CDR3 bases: TGTGCCTGGAGTGTAGACCGGGGCTATTCCTACAATGAGCAGTTCTTC. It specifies CAWSVDRGYSYNEQFF.

Written as DNA, the CDR3 is TGTGCCAGCACCCCGGGACAGATTTCCTACGAGCAGTACTTC. It is translated as CASTPGQISYEQYF. The genes are TRBV2 and TRBJ2-7, with TRBD1 matching 7 bases. Germline CDR1 reads SNHLY; CDR2 reads FYNNEI. The V segment lost 7 bases and the J segment 1 base; nucleotides outside the gene matches: 7. CDR3 length: 14 amino acids.

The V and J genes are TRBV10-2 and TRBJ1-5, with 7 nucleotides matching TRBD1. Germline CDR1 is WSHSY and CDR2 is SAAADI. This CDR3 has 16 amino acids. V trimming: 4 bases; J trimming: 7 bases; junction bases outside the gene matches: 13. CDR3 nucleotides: TGCGCCAGCAGTGGTATGGAACAGGGGACTGGGCAGCCCCAGCATTTT. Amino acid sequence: CASSGMEQGTGQPQHF.

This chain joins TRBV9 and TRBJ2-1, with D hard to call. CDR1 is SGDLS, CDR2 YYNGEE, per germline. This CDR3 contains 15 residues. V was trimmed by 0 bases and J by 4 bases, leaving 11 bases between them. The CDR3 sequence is CASSVAVSPYNEQFF. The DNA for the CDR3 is TGTGCCAGCAGCGTAGCTGTTTCTCCTTACAATGAGCAGTTCTTC.

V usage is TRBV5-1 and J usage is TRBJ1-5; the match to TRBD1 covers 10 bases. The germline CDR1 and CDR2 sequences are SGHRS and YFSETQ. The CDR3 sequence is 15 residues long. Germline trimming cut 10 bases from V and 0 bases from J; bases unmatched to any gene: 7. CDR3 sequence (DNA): TGCGCCGGCCGACAGGGGGCAGGTAGCAATCAGCCCCAGCATTTT. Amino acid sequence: CAGRQGAGSNQPQHF.

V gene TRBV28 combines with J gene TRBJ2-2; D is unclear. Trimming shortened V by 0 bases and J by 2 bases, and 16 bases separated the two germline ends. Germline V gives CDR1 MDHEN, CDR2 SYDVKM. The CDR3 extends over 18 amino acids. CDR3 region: CASSLWATVVLNTGELFF. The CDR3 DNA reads TGTGCCAGCAGTTTATGGGCCACGGTAGTTCTTAACACCGGGGAGCTGTTTTTT.

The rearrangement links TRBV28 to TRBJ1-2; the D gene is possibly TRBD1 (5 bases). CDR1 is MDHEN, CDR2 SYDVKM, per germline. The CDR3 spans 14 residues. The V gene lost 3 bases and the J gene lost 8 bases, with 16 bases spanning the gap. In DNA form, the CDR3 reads TGTGCCAGCAGTTTGAGGGGACCCCGGAGGGGCTACACCTTC. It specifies CASSLRGPRRGYTF.

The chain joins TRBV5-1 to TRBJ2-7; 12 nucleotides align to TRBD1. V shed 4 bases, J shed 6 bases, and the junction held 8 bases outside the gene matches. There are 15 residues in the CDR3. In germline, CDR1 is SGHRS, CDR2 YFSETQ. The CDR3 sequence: CASSRDGTGGSEQYF. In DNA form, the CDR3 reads TGCGCCAGCAGCAGGGACGGGACAGGGGGCTCCGAGCAGTACTTC.

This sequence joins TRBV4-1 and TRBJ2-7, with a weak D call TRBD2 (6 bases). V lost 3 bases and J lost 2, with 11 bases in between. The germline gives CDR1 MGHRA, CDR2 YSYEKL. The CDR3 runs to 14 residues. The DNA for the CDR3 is TGCGCCAGCAGCCAGTACGCGGGGACCTACGAGCAGTACTTC. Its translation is CASSQYAGTYEQYF.

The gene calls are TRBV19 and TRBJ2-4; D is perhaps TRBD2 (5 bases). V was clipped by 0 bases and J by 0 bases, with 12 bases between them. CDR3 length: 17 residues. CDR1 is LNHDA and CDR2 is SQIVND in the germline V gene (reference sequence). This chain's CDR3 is CASSIDSVILAKNIQYF. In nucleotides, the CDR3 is TGTGCCAGTAGTATAGATAGCGTGATCCTAGCCAAAAACATTCAGTACTTC. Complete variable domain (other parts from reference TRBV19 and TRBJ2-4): DGGITQSPKYLFRKEGQNVTLSCEQNLNHDAMYWYRQDPGQGLRLIYYSQIVNDFQKGDIAEGYSVSREKKESFPLTVTSAQKNPTAFYLCASSIDSVILAKNIQYFGAGTRLSVL.

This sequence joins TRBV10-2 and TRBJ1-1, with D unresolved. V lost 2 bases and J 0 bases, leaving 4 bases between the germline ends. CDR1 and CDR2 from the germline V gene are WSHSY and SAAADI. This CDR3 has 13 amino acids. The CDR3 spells CASSEDMNTEAFF. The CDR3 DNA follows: TGCGCCAGCAGTGAGGACATGAACACTGAAGCTTTCTTT.

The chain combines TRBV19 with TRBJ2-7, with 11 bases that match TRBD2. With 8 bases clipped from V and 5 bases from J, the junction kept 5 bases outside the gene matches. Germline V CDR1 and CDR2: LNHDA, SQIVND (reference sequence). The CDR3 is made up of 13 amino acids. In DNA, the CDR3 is TGTGCCAGTTGCACTAGCGGGAGTCACGAGCAGTACTTC. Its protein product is CASCTSGSHEQYF.

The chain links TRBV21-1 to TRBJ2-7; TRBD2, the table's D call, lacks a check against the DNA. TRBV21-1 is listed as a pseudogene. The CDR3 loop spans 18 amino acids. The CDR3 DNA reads TGTGCCAGCAGCAAAGGAGATAGAGGCGGAATACCATCCTACGAGCAGTACTTC. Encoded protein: CASSKGDRGGIPSYEQYF.

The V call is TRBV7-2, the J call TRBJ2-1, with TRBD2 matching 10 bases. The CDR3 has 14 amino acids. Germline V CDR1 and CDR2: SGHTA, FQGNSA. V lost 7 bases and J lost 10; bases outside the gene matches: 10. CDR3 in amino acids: CASTDSGRFREQFF. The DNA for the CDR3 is TGTGCCAGCACCGATAGCGGGAGGTTCAGAGAGCAGTTCTTC.

The CDR3 nucleotides read TGTGCCAGCAGCCAAGATCGGGAGGGGAGATACAATGAGCAGTTCTTC. Protein: CASSQDREGRYNEQFF. V is TRBV3-1 (or the pseudogene TRBV3-2) and J is TRBJ2-1; TRBD2 aligns across 8 bases. V dropped 0 bases and J dropped 4; count of bases not matched to a gene: 5. This CDR3 is built from 16 residues. The germline V gene encodes CDR1 LGHDT and CDR2 YNNKEL (reference sequence).